Below, one T cell receptor beta chain is given with its context. Only a few counts were recorded for this clonotype. Its recognized antigen is unknown. The record has no base qualities; no much larger clone is one base away. The instrument was an Illumina NovaSeq 6000. Synthesis of TCR cDNA relied on 5'RACE template switching, a step that introduced a universal primer site along with unique molecular identifiers. cDNA synthesis was primed from both the TCR alpha and TCR beta constant segments. Library amplification used two PCR steps, and the second PCR step added sample barcodes and sequencing adapters. Sequencing of libraries was done on Illumina HiSeq 2500 (2x100 bp) or NovaSeq (2x150 bp). The paper's processing steps were these. Reads were demultiplexed and collapsed into UMI consensus sequences with MIGEC, and V(D)J alignment was performed with MiXCR. Vaccine-responding clonotypes were defined with edgeR using replicate PBMC samples, requiring FDR below 0.01 and a log2 fold change above 5 up to day 15. Bulk clonotypes were assigned CD4 or CD8 identity according to which sequenced CD4 or CD8 repertoire held them at higher abundance. TCRdb reprocessing: public reads trimmed at Q25 with fastp, clones called with MiXCR, in-frame beta chains kept. Entries are consolidated by CDR3 protein sequence, retaining the most common genes and DNA. The V and J calls reflect TCRdb's pipeline rather than the authors' work. The table for this sample lists some 200,000 distinct CDR3 sequences; 9.5% to 11% of them were counted only once. Roughly a third of the sample is held by the ten biggest clonotypes.

The data are from a study of T cells after yellow fever vaccination (dated by TCRdb to about 2019). With regard to the full study: Libraries from fractions with low cell numbers were prepared with the SMART-Seq v4 Ultra Low Input RNA kit. Two healthy male donors, one aged 18 to 29 and one aged 30 to 40 years, were included in the cohort. To track T-cell clones before and after primary and booster YFV17D yellow fever vaccination, bulk TCR alpha and beta repertoires were sequenced longitudinally. Blood was collected at multiple timepoints before and after primary and secondary immunization, and bulk PBMC replicates and cell subsets were isolated. What the study reported, not specific to this receptor: Only a couple of donors were included in the study, so the extent to which the findings can be generalized is limited. Computational filtering was needed because FACS-sorted repertoires could contain abundant contaminating clonotypes from the bulk population. A small share of clonotypes was detected in both CD4 and CD8 compartments, with the overlap likely arising from convergent recombination. After the booster, most clones that had expanded after primary vaccination were detected again (approximately 97% of CD4 and roughly nine tenths of CD8), suggesting broad maintenance of memory. Compared with the primary T-cell response, the secondary T-cell response was faster but weaker, reaching its peak on day 5 rather than on day 15.

Via the germline V gene, CDR1 is SGHDT and CDR2 YYEEEE. A distance of 11 bases separates the germline ends of V and J, which lose 0 bases and 8 bases respectively. The CDR3, from cysteine to phenylalanine, totals 13 residues. The kept DNA is CDR3 alone, 39 bases in frame from the first base. The treatment or condition label of this sample denotes: live attenuated yellow fever vaccine strain. A standard Ficoll-Paque protocol was used to isolate PBMCs from peripheral blood. Dynabeads CD4 and CD8 positive selection kits were used to isolate CD4 and CD8 T-cell fractions. TriZol was used to extract RNA from bulk PBMCs, from CD4 and CD8 fractions, and from dextramer-positive and dextramer-negative fractions.

Sequencing was performed on CD8+ T cells sorted from PBMCs, taken 15 days after the yellow fever booster vaccination. The chain uses TRBV5-6 and TRBJ1-2; a weak D assignment points to TRBD1 (6 bases agree). The receptor comes from a man between 18 and 35 years old who received the YFV17D yellow fever vaccine. The CDR3 is CASSLAGAVGYTF. At the DNA level, the sequence is TGTGCCAGCAGCTTGGCAGGGGCGGTCGGCTACACCTTC.